Following are 29 T cell receptor beta chains from one sample sequenced in a study of blood T cell repertoires in COVID-19. Using immunoSEQ multiplex PCR, the repertoire was profiled, and TCRdb retains in-frame clones only, with some absent. The sample has almost 50,000 clones, about 63% seen once; the top ten hold about 9.1%. The sequencing sample was made of peripheral blood. These receptors originate from a woman aged 70 to 79 with acute or convalescent COVID-19.

The chain has TRBV28 and TRBJ1-2, with a possible D match to TRBD1 (5 bases). CDR1 is MDHEN, CDR2 SYDVKM, per germline. This CDR3 region has 14 residues. V gave up 2 bases and J gave up 4 bases, with 11 bases separating them. The CDR3 reads CASSLQQGGYGYTF. The CDR3 bases are TGTGCCAGCAGTTTACAGCAGGGAGGCTATGGCTACACCTTC.

The genes are TRBV6-2 or TRBV6-3 and TRBJ2-3; 13 nucleotides match TRBD2. The CDR3 spans 15 residues. V was clipped by 4 bases and J by 4 bases; unmatched bases: 2. In germline, CDR1 is MNHEY, CDR2 SVGEGT. CDR3 DNA sequence: TGTGCCAGCAGTTCGACTAGCGGGGGGCCAGATACGCAGTATTTT. Amino acid sequence: CASSSTSGGPDTQYF.

This rearrangement joins TRBV28 to TRBJ2-7; 8 bases fit TRBD2. Per the germline V gene, CDR1 is MDHEN and CDR2 is SYDVKM. V lost 6 bases to trimming and J lost 4 bases; unmatched junction nucleotides: 11. The CDR3 runs to 15 residues. The CDR3 region is CASSTGGIRQYEQYF. The CDR3, as DNA: TGTGCCAGCAGCACGGGGGGGATTCGTCAGTACGAGCAGTACTTC.

This clone turned up a few times. The V and J genes are TRBV6-2 or TRBV6-3 and TRBJ2-5; TRBD2 aligns across 11 bases. The germline gives CDR1 MNHEY, CDR2 SVGEGT. The CDR3 runs 14 residues. The trim removed 6 bases at V and 5 bases at J, leaving 5 bases unmatched. The CDR3 DNA reads as TGTGCCAGCAGCTTAGCGGGAGGGCCGGAGACCCAGTACTTC. This codes for CASSLAGGPETQYF.

The chain combines TRBV19 with TRBJ1-2, with TRBD1 as a possible D gene (5 bases). Germline V gives CDR1 LNHDA, CDR2 SQIVND (reference sequence). Trimming took off 8 bases at V and 1 base at J, with 8 bases between the two ends. The CDR3 is 12 residues long. The CDR3 DNA is TGTGCCAGTCTAGACAGTAACTATGGCTACACCTTC. It yields the protein CASLDSNYGYTF. Full variable domain (missing parts from reference TRBV19 and TRBJ1-2): DGGITQSPKYLFRKEGQNVTLSCEQNLNHDAMYWYRQDPGQGLRLIYYSQIVNDFQKGDIAEGYSVSREKKESFPLTVTSAQKNPTAFYLCASLDSNYGYTFGSGTRLTVV.

This rearrangement joins TRBV2 to TRBJ2-4; D is perhaps TRBD2 (6 bases). Looked up from germline, CDR1 is SNHLY and CDR2 is FYNNEI. This CDR3 has 14 amino acids. Deletions cut 4 bases from V and 6 bases from J, with 13 bases between. As DNA, the CDR3 is TGTGCCAGCAGTGTAAACGGGAGAGGAAACATTCAGTACTTC. It is translated as CASSVNGRGNIQYF. Complete variable domain (other parts from reference TRBV2 and TRBJ2-4): EPEVTQTPSHQVTQMGQEVILRCVPISNHLYFYWYRQILGQKVEFLVSFYNNEISEKSEIFDDQFSVERPDGSNFTLKIRSTKLEDSAMYFCASSVNGRGNIQYFGAGTRLSVL.

The V call is TRBV29-1, the J call TRBJ2-1; 7 bases line up with TRBD2. This CDR3 region has 13 residues. Germline V CDR1 and CDR2: SQVTM, ANQGSEA. This CDR3 reads CRVSGPSYNEQFF. CDR3 coding DNA: TGCAGGGTTAGCGGGCCCTCCTACAATGAGCAGTTCTTC.

This clone was found a few times. The rearrangement links TRBV27 to TRBJ1-1, with D possibly being TRBD1 (6 bases). Germline CDR1 is MNHEY and CDR2 is SMNVEV (reference sequence). With 5 bases removed from V and 0 bases from J, the gap between germline ends came to 16 bases. The CDR3 runs to 16 residues. CDR3 in amino acids: CASSSRGGLLNTEAFF. CDR3 DNA sequence: TGTGCCAGCAGTAGCAGGGGTGGCCTCTTGAACACTGAAGCTTTCTTT.

The chain is built from TRBV25-1 and TRBJ2-5, with D perhaps TRBD1 (6 bases). V shed 8 bases and J shed 5 bases, with 15 bases lying between them. The CDR3 is 13 amino acids. The germline gives CDR1 MGHDK, CDR2 SYGVNS. The CDR3 sequence: CASSKSGDETQYF. The CDR3 DNA reads as TGTGCCAGCTCAAAGTCAGGGGATGAGACCCAGTACTTC.

This clone is deemed medium-sized. The chain joins TRBV7-6 to TRBJ2-7; 8 nucleotides match TRBD2. V shed 1 base and J 2 bases; nucleotides not matched to a gene: 7. Germline V lookup: CDR1 SGHVS, CDR2 FNYEAQ. CDR3 size: 16 residues. In DNA, the CDR3 is TGTGCCAGCAGCTTAGTTTTAGCGGGACCAACCTACGAGCAGTACTTC. It encodes CASSLVLAGPTYEQYF.

V usage is TRBV28 and J usage is TRBJ2-7; D might be TRBD1 (5 bases). The CDR3 is 12 residues long. Germline V gives CDR1 MDHEN, CDR2 SYDVKM. Trimming left V 4 bases short and J 13 bases short, with 17 bases between. CDR3: CASSSTSQESYF. The CDR3 region has the DNA TGTGCCAGCAGTTCCACCTCACAGGAATCCTACTTC.

The V and J genes are TRBV11-2 and TRBJ2-7; a weak D match, TRBD1 (5 bases). Between the trimmed V and J ends, which lost 0 bases and 9 bases, there was a span of 12 bases. The CDR3 has 13 amino acids. The V gene's germline CDR1 is SGHAT and CDR2 FQNNGV. The CDR3 DNA reads as TGTGCCAGCAGCTTAGATCCGGCAGGGCGGCAGTACTTC. Translated: CASSLDPAGRQYF.

This chain uses TRBV29-1 with TRBJ1-6; 11 bases are a match to TRBD1. This CDR3 has 15 amino acids. V trimming: 6 bases; J trimming: 7 bases; junction bases outside the gene matches: 8. Germline V gene data show CDR1 as SQVTM and CDR2 as ANQGSEA. The DNA of the CDR3 is TGCAGCGTCGGAGGGACAGGGGGTTCGAATTCACCCCTCCACTTT. Protein: CSVGGTGGSNSPLHF.

The chain carries TRBV7-6 and TRBJ1-4; the D gene is possibly TRBD1 (6 bases). Trimming removed 11 bases at V and 2 bases at J, with 24 bases between. The CDR3 runs 17 residues. Germline V CDR1 and CDR2: SGHVS, FNYEAQ. CDR3 sequence reads: CARPGVQGTGTNEKLFF. CDR3 sequence (DNA): TGTGCCCGCCCCGGAGTCCAGGGGACCGGCACTAATGAAAAACTGTTTTTT.

The gene calls are TRBV28 and TRBJ1-2; 7 bases match TRBD1. This CDR3 comprises 13 residues. CDR1 and CDR2 (germline): MDHEN, SYDVKM. The V and J ends lost 6 bases and 6 bases, in that order; junction bases with no gene match: 7. The chain's CDR3 is CASRRQGYDGYTF. CDR3 nucleotides: TGTGCCAGCAGACGACAGGGTTACGATGGCTACACCTTC.

The chain recombines TRBV5-4 with TRBJ2-4; 10 bases align to TRBD1. J gave up 7 bases and V 4 bases, and 8 bases lay outside the gene matches. The CDR3 loop spans 15 amino acids. Germline CDR1 SGHNT, CDR2 YYREEE (reference sequence). The CDR3 spells CASSQPTGGGNIQYF. The CDR3 DNA follows: TGTGCCAGCAGCCAGCCGACAGGGGGCGGGAACATTCAGTACTTC.

This clone appeared once. The rearrangement uses TRBV10-3 and TRBJ2-2; 12 bases align to TRBD2. V shed 6 bases, J shed 3 bases, and the junction held 2 bases outside the gene matches. Per the germline V gene, CDR1 is ENHRY and CDR2 is SYGVKD. The CDR3 is made up of 15 amino acids. This CDR3 is CAISPSGRDTGELFF. The CDR3 coding sequence is TGTGCCATCAGCCCTAGCGGGAGGGACACCGGGGAGCTGTTTTTT.

The V and J genes are TRBV7-2 and TRBJ1-1; TRBD1 is a possible D gene (6 bases). Trimming cost V 4 bases and J 0 bases, with 15 bases left between them. The germline V gene encodes CDR1 SGHTA and CDR2 FQGNSA. The CDR3 totals 16 residues. The CDR3, as DNA: TGTGCCAGCAGCTCAGCCAGGGGCCTCTTGAACACTGAAGCTTTCTTT. Encoded protein: CASSSARGLLNTEAFF.

This chain connects TRBV6-6 to TRBJ2-3; 7 positions agree with TRBD1. Germline CDR1 and CDR2: MNHNY and SVGAGI (reference sequence). The CDR3 spans 13 residues. V lost 6 bases and J lost 3; bases outside the gene matches: 3. The chain's CDR3 is CASRPGQTDTQYF. In nucleotides, the CDR3 is TGTGCCAGCAGACCGGGACAGACAGATACGCAGTATTTT.

This sequence joins TRBV25-1 and TRBJ1-4; D unclear. Trimming shortened V by 5 bases and J by 4 bases, and 11 bases separated the two germline ends. This CDR3 comprises 14 residues. CDR1 is MGHDK, CDR2 SYGVNS, per germline. CDR3 region: CASSPGYSNEKLFF. CDR3 bases: TGTGCCAGCAGTCCGGGGTACAGTAATGAAAAACTGTTTTTT.

J is TRBJ2-7 and V is TRBV6-2 or TRBV6-3; 8 bases fit TRBD1. Germline CDR1 is MNHEY and CDR2 is SVGEGT. V dropped 5 bases and J dropped 7; count of bases not matched to a gene: 7. The CDR3 contains 13 residues. The CDR3 coding sequence is TGTGCCAGCAGTACCACCCGGACAGGGGAGCAGTACTTC. Translation gives CASSTTRTGEQYF.

Here the CDR3 reads CASSGSRGADTQYF. CDR3 DNA: TGTGCCAGCAGCGGGAGTAGGGGAGCAGATACGCAGTATTTT. V is TRBV28 and J is TRBJ2-3, with TRBD2 as a possible D gene (6 bases). Germline lookup yields CDR1 MDHEN and CDR2 SYDVKM. The V end lost 6 bases, the J end lost 4 bases, and 14 bases lay between the germline ends. The length of the CDR3 is 14 residues.

This chain joins TRBV18 and TRBJ1-2, with a tentative D call TRBD1 (5 bases). The V end was cut by 3 bases, the J end by 3 bases, with 14 bases between. Looked up from germline, CDR1 is KGHSH and CDR2 is LQKENI. The CDR3 totals 15 residues. The DNA for the CDR3 is TGTGCCAGCTCACCCACAACAGGTCGGGACTATGGCTACACCTTC. Its translation: CASSPTTGRDYGYTF.

The V call is TRBV6-5, the J call TRBJ2-1; TRBD2 matches 9 bases. The CDR3 loop spans 15 amino acids. The V and J ends lost 4 bases and 7 bases, in that order; junction bases with no gene match: 8. Germline values: CDR1 MNHEY, CDR2 SVGAGI. The CDR3 nucleotides are TGTGCCAGCAGTTCTCAGCGGGGGGCGGGGAATGAGCAGTTCTTC. Encoded protein: CASSSQRGAGNEQFF.

This clone appeared once. The chain is built from TRBV2 and TRBJ2-2, with D tentatively TRBD1 (6 bases). Per the germline V gene, CDR1 is SNHLY and CDR2 is FYNNEI. This CDR3 is 16 amino acids long. Trimming left V 0 bases short and J 4 bases short, with 12 bases between. CDR3 DNA: TGTGCCAGCAGTGAAGCGAGAACAGGGCTCACCGGGGAGCTGTTTTTT. Its translation is CASSEARTGLTGELFF.

The chain carries TRBV28 and TRBJ2-7; TRBD2 matches 12 bases. The CDR3 has 15 residues. Trimming removed 5 bases from V and 6 bases from J; junction bases left unmatched: 8. The V gene's germline CDR1 is MDHEN and CDR2 SYDVKM. Written as DNA, the CDR3 is TGTGCCAGCAGTCTAGCGGGAGGGCCGCTCTCCGAGCAGTACTTC. Translating it yields CASSLAGGPLSEQYF.

V gene TRBV7-9 combines with J gene TRBJ2-3, with 9 bases that match TRBD2. Germline-derived CDR1 and CDR2 are SEHNR and FQNEAQ (reference sequence). The junction had 2 bases not matched to a gene; V was cut back by 6 bases and J by 1 base. The CDR3 has 14 amino acids. The CDR3, as DNA: TGTGCCAGCAGACAGCGGGGGGGCACAGATACGCAGTATTTT. It codes for CASRQRGGTDTQYF.

In this sample, this clone turned up many times. This rearrangement joins TRBV5-4 to TRBJ2-1; 7 bases are a match to TRBD1. Looked up from germline, CDR1 is SGHNT and CDR2 is YYREEE (reference sequence). Trimming cost V 4 bases and J 6 bases; bases outside gene matches: 10. This CDR3 spans 15 amino acids. In DNA, the CDR3 is TGTGCCAGCAGCCCTAGACAGGGTACCGGCAATGAGCAGTTCTTC. Translating it yields CASSPRQGTGNEQFF.

The rearrangement joins TRBV27 to TRBJ2-1; D unclear. The CDR3 covers 13 residues. V lost 2 bases and J 10 bases, leaving 12 bases between the germline ends. Germline CDR1 and CDR2: MNHEY and SMNVEV (reference sequence). The CDR3 DNA follows: TGTGCCAGCAGTTTAACGGCTAGTCGAGAGCAGTTCTTC. This codes for CASSLTASREQFF.